The clone carrying this T cell receptor beta chain appeared a single time. The antigen is unknown. Some 30,000 T cell genomes, or about 0.2 ug DNA, went into the sorted-subset replicate PCRs. Libraries were prepared by immunoSEQ multiplex PCR; TCRdb keeps only in-frame clonotypes and omits some of them. This table has some 1.5 million clones, around 97% appearing once. The CDR3 consists of 16 residues. Germline assignment: CDR1 ENHRY and CDR2 SYGVKD. The V end lost 0 bases, the J end lost 0 bases, and 9 bases lay between the germline ends. This specimen comes from a study of shared clonotypes between healthy human individuals. Study results and caveats: Limitation of the genetic and exposure-history diversity represented came from the few donors.

Every contributor of samples was a Caucasian grown-up residing in Nashville, Tennessee. The investigators split CD4+ cells into a CD45RA+ naive subset and a CD45RA-negative memory subset. This sequence joins TRBV10-3 and TRBJ1-5; D gene uncertain. Sequencing used naive CD4+ T cells sorted from blood. Subset defined: CD45RA+ positively selected. The receptor was derived from a man aged 25 to 45 in good health. The CDR3 sequence: CAISESLSDSNQPQHF. The CDR3 region has the DNA TGTGCCATCAGTGAGTCGTTGTCGGATAGCAATCAGCCCCAGCATTTT.